This is a list of T cell receptor beta chains from one sample in a study of shared clonotypes between healthy human individuals. Sequenced by immunoSEQ multiplex PCR; TCRdb stores in-frame clones only, minus some. The data hold under 80,000 clones, with over 55% observed a single time. Source material: memory CD8+ T cells sorted from blood. These TCRs come from a man aged 30-40 years in good health. Each CDR3 is given with its conserved first and last residue. The D gene is left open where the match is weak. The size field is filled for only some rows; it gives once, few, many or a size class.

j_call d_call v_call cdr3_length clone_size cdr3_aa cdr3_nt
TRBJ2-2 - TRBV6-5 14 - CASSYTRDFGELFF TGTGCCAGCAGTTACACGCGGGATTTCGGGGAGCTGTTTTTT
TRBJ1-2 - TRBV27 13 - CASSFGAGYRYTF TGTGCCAGCAGTTTTGGGGCCGGCTATCGCTACACCTTC
TRBJ2-1 - TRBV6-5 13 - CASSYLTGNEQFF TGTGCCAGCAGTTACTTAACAGGGAATGAGCAGTTCTTC
TRBJ1-1 - TRBV29-1 14 - CSVDNRAKNTEAFF TGCAGCGTTGATAACAGGGCCAAGAACACTGAAGCTTTCTTT
TRBJ2-6 TRBD1 TRBV2 17 - CASSRQGATSGANVLTF TGTGCCAGCAGCCGACAGGGGGCGACCTCTGGGGCCAACGTCCTGACTTTC
TRBJ2-7 - TRBV21-1 14 - CASPKGESSGEQYF TGTGCCAGCCCAAAGGGGGAAAGCTCCGGCGAGCAGTACTTC
TRBJ2-7 - TRBV27 15 - CASNPLGGAGYEQYF TGTGCCAGCAACCCCCTGGGGGGAGCGGGTTACGAGCAGTACTTC
TRBJ2-1 - TRBV28 12 - CASSLWYNEQFF TGTGCCAGCAGTTTATGGTACAATGAGCAGTTCTTC
TRBJ1-4 TRBD1 TRBV7-9 13 - CASSTGLNEKLFF TGTGCCAGCTCGACAGGGTTAAATGAAAAACTGTTTTTT
TRBJ2-6 - TRBV7-9 14 - CASRSGSGANVLTF TGTGCCAGCAGGTCAGGTTCTGGGGCCAACGTCCTGACTTTC
TRBJ2-2 - TRBV29-1 15 - CSASSGWGMTGELFF TGCAGCGCATCATCAGGGTGGGGGATGACCGGGGAGCTGTTTTTT
TRBJ2-7 - TRBV10-2 13 few CASGGFSSYEQYF TGCGCCAGCGGGGGTTTCAGCTCCTACGAGCAGTACTTC
TRBJ2-1 - TRBV25-1 18 - CASSESEGGYPYYNEQFF TGTGCCAGCAGTGAATCGGAGGGTGGCTACCCATACTACAATGAGCAGTTCTTC
TRBJ2-7 TRBD2 TRBV6-5 14 many CASRLAGEGYEQYF TGTGCCAGCAGGTTAGCGGGAGAGGGCTACGAGCAGTACTTC
TRBJ2-4 - TRBV28 14 few CASSYLTRENIQYF TGTGCCAGCAGTTACCTGACCCGGGAAAACATTCAGTACTTC
TRBJ2-5 TRBD2 TRBV7-8 15 many CASSPTAGVEETQYF TGTGCCAGCAGCCCTACAGCGGGAGTAGAAGAGACCCAGTACTTC
TRBJ2-7 - TRBV9 13 many CASSVSAWDEQYF TGTGCCAGCAGCGTTAGCGCCTGGGACGAGCAGTACTTC
TRBJ2-3 - TRBV7-3 15 - CASSHRARDTDTQYF TGTGCCAGCAGCCACAGGGCCCGGGACACAGATACGCAGTATTTT
TRBJ2-7 TRBD1 TRBV7-3 17 - CASSSTLTDRPFYEQYF TGTGCCAGCAGCTCAACTCTGACGGACAGGCCGTTCTACGAGCAGTACTTC
TRBJ2-2 TRBD1 TRBV7-9 16 few CASSPRDRGNTGELFF TGTGCCAGCAGCCCTCGGGACAGGGGAAACACCGGGGAGCTGTTTTTT
TRBJ2-7 - TRBV2 15 few CASTDPGTLPGQQYF TGTGCCAGCACCGATCCCGGGACGTTGCCCGGGCAGCAGTACTTC
TRBJ2-3 - TRBV27 16 - CATQNSGALHADTQYF TGTGCCACCCAGAACTCGGGGGCCCTACACGCAGATACGCAGTATTTT
TRBJ1-1 - TRBV6-5 15 - CASSYSGGMNTEAFF TGTGCCAGCAGTTACTCGGGCGGGATGAACACTGAAGCTTTCTTT
TRBJ2-2 - TRBV19 16 few CASSTGSELVTGELFF TGTGCCAGTAGTACAGGGTCGGAGTTGGTCACCGGGGAGCTGTTTTTT
TRBJ2-1 - TRBV5-5 13 - CASSLDVYNEQFF TGTGCCAGCAGCTTGGACGTCTACAATGAGCAGTTCTTC
TRBJ2-7 - TRBV5-1 16 - CASSGGQSIPSYEQYF TGCGCCAGCAGCGGTGGACAGAGCATTCCATCCTACGAGCAGTACTTC
TRBJ2-7 TRBD1 TRBV6-6 15 few CASTPAGGDSYEQYF TGTGCCAGCACTCCGGCAGGGGGCGACTCCTACGAGCAGTACTTC
TRBJ1-2 - TRBV29-1 11 - CSVEVLYGYTF TGCAGCGTTGAGGTTCTCTATGGCTACACCTTC
TRBJ2-1 TRBD1 TRBV4-3 16 - CASSQAGTGFKNEQFF TGCGCCAGCAGCCAAGCAGGGACAGGGTTTAAGAATGAGCAGTTCTTC
TRBJ2-5 TRBD2 TRBV7-6 15 - CASSLSSGRGETQYF TGTGCCAGCAGCTTAAGTAGCGGGAGGGGAGAGACCCAGTACTTC
TRBJ2-3 TRBD2 TRBV4-3 16 - CASSQAPSGSTDTQYF TGCGCCAGCAGCCAAGCCCCTAGCGGAAGCACAGATACGCAGTATTTT
TRBJ2-7 TRBD2 TRBV28 11 once CSSGAYYEQYF TGTTCGAGCGGGGCCTACTACGAGCAGTACTTC
TRBJ2-7 - TRBV4-2 14 - CASSQDLPLGEQYF TGTGCCAGCAGCCAAGATCTGCCGCTGGGCGAGCAGTACTTC
TRBJ2-7 - TRBV7-9 15 - CASTSPTSSTYEQYF TGTGCCAGCACCTCCCCCACTAGCAGTACCTACGAGCAGTACTTC
TRBJ2-1 - TRBV19 18 - CASSIDGGGGGYMNEQFF TGTGCCAGTAGTATAGATGGAGGAGGGGGGGGATACATGAATGAGCAGTTCTTC
TRBJ2-7 - TRBV19 14 few CASSILGYADEQYF TGTGCCAGTAGTATCCTGGGTTATGCGGACGAGCAGTACTTC
TRBJ1-5 - TRBV27 15 many CASKPAPADNQPQHF TGTGCCAGCAAACCTGCGCCAGCGGACAATCAGCCCCAGCATTTT
TRBJ2-7 TRBD1 TRBV19 15 - CASTLSATGDHEQYF TGTGCCAGTACTTTATCTGCGACAGGGGACCACGAGCAGTACTTC
TRBJ2-5 - TRBV30 15 - CAWSVQPGFVETQYF TGTGCCTGGAGTGTTCAGCCAGGGTTTGTGGAGACCCAGTACTTC
TRBJ2-7 - TRBV7-9 13 - CASSSGSSYEQYF TGTGCCAGCAGTTCGGGGAGCTCCTACGAGCAGTACTTC
TRBJ2-5 TRBD1 TRBV15 17 - CATSTTEEGRGLETQYF TGTGCCACCAGCACCACTGAAGAGGGCAGGGGGCTCGAGACCCAGTACTTC
TRBJ1-1 TRBD1 TRBV7-8 18 - CASSLSIDRGSVNTEAFF TGTGCCAGCAGCTTATCCATCGACAGGGGGTCGGTGAACACTGAAGCTTTCTTT
TRBJ2-2 - TRBV29-1 13 - CSVDPPGPGELFF TGCAGCGTTGACCCACCCGGGCCCGGGGAGCTGTTTTTT
TRBJ2-3 TRBD2 TRBV28 14 - CASSFPGRADTQYF TGTGCCAGCAGTTTTCCCGGGAGGGCAGATACGCAGTATTTT
TRBJ2-5 TRBD2 TRBV25-1 13 - CASTPRGEGTQYF TGTGCCAGCACTCCGCGGGGGGAAGGGACCCAGTACTTC
TRBJ2-1 TRBD2 TRBV9 17 - CASSVGGTSGIGGEQFF TGTGCCAGCAGCGTAGGGGGGACTAGCGGGATCGGAGGTGAGCAGTTCTTC
TRBJ2-1 TRBD2 TRBV27 15 few CASSSTGTSTHEQFF TGTGCCAGCAGTTCTACCGGGACTAGCACCCATGAGCAGTTCTTC
TRBJ1-5 - TRBV7-2 13 many CASSLWGSQPQHF TGTGCCAGCAGCTTGTGGGGCAGTCAGCCCCAGCATTTT
TRBJ2-3 TRBD1 TRBV5-4 13 few CASSLKRDSPQYF TGTGCCAGCAGCTTGAAAAGGGACAGCCCGCAGTATTTT
TRBJ2-4 - TRBV6-5 11 few CASSNSNIQYF TGTGCCAGCAGTAACTCAAACATTCAGTACTTC
TRBJ2-1 - TRBV4-1 17 - CASSQLFLASVGNEQFF TGCGCCAGCAGCCAATTGTTCCTTGCTAGCGTCGGCAATGAGCAGTTCTTC